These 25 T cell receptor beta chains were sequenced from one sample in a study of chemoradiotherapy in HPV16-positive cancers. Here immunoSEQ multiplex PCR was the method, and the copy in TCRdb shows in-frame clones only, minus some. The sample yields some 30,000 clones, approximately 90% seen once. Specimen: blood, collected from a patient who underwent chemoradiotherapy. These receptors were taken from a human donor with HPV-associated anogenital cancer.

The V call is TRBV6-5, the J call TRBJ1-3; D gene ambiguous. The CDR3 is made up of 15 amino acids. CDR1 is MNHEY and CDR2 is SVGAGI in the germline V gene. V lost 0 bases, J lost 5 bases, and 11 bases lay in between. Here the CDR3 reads CASSYSGSHRNTIYF. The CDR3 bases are TGTGCCAGCAGTTACTCGGGCAGCCACCGAAACACCATATATTTT.

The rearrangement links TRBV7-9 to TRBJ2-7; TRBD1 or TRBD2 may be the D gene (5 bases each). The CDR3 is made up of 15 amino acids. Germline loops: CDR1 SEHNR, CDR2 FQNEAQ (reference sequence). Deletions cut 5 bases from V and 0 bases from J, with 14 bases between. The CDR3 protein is CASSKPGRSSYEQYF. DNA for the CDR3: TGTGCCAGCAGCAAACCGGGACGGAGCTCCTACGAGCAGTACTTC.

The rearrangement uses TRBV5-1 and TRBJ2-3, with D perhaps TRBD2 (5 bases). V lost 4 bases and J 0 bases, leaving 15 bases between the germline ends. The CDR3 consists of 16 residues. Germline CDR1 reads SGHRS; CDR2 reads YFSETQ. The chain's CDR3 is CASSPVASTSTDTQYF. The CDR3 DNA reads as TGCGCCAGCAGCCCGGTAGCGAGTACTAGCACAGATACGCAGTATTTT.

CDR3 sequence (DNA): TGTGCCAGCAGTGATCAGGGAGACTATGGCTACACCTTC. The encoded protein is CASSDQGDYGYTF. The V call is TRBV6-1, the J call TRBJ1-2; a possible D gene is TRBD1 (5 bases). Trimming shortened V by 3 bases and J by 3 bases, and 8 bases separated the two germline ends. CDR3 length equals 13 residues. Germline CDR1 and CDR2: MNHNS and SASEGT.

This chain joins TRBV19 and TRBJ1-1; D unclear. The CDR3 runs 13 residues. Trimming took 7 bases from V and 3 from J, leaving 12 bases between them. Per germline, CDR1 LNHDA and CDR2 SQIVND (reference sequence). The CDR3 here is CASKRADYTEAFF. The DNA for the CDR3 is TGTGCCAGTAAGAGGGCAGATTACACTGAAGCTTTCTTT.

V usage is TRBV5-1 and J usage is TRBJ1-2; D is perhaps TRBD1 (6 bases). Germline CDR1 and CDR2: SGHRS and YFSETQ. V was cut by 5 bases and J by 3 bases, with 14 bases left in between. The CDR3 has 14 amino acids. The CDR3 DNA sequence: TGCGCCAGCAGGGACCCAGGGGATCACTATGGCTACACCTTC. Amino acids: CASRDPGDHYGYTF.

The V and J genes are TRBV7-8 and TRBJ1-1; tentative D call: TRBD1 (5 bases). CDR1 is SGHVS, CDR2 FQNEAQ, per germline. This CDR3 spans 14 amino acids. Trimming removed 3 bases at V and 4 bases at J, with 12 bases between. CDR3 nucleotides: TGTGCCAGCAGCTTGATCACAGGCGCCACTGAAGCTTTCTTT. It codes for CASSLITGATEAFF.

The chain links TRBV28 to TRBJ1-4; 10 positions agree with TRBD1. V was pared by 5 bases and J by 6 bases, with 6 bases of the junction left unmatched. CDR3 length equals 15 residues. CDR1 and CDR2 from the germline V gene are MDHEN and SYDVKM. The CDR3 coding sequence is TGTGCCAGCAGTATACGGACAGGGGGAGATGAAAAACTGTTTTTT. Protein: CASSIRTGGDEKLFF.

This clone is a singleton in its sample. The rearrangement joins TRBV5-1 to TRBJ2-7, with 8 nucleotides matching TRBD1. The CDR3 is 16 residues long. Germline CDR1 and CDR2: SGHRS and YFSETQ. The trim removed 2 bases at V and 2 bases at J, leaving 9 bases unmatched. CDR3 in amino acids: CASSLGQGRLTYEQYF. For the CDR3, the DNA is TGCGCCAGCAGCTTAGGACAGGGCCGTCTAACCTACGAGCAGTACTTC.

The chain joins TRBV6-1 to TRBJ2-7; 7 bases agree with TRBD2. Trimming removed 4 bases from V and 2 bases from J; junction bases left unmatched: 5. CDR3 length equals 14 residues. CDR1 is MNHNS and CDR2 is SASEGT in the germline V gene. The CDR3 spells CASSGGGPTYEQYF. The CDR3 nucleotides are TGTGCCAGCAGTGGCGGGGGACCAACCTACGAGCAGTACTTC.

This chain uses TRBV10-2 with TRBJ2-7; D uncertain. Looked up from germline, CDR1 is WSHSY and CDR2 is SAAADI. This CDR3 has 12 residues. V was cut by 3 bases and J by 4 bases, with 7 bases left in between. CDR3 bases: TGCGCCAGCAGTGATATGGGGTACGAGCAGTACTTC. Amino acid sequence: CASSDMGYEQYF.

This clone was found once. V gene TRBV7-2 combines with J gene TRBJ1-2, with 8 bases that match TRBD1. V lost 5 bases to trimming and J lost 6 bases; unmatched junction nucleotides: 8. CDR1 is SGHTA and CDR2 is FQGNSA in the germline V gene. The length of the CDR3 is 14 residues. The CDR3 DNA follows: TGTGCCAGCAGCCCAGCGCAGGGGGCTAATGGCTACACCTTC. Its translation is CASSPAQGANGYTF.

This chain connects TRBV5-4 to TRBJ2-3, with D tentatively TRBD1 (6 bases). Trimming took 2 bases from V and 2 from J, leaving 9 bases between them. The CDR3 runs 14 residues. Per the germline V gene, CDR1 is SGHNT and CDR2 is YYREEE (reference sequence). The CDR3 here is CASSLRGITDTQYF. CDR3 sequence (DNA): TGTGCCAGCAGCTTAAGGGGGATCACAGATACGCAGTATTTT. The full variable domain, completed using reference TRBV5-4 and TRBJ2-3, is ETGVTQSPTHLIKTRGQQVTLRCSSQSGHNTVSWYQQALGQGPQFIFQYYREEENGRGNFPPRFSGLQFPNYSSELNVNALELDDSALYLCASSLRGITDTQYFGPGTRLTVL.

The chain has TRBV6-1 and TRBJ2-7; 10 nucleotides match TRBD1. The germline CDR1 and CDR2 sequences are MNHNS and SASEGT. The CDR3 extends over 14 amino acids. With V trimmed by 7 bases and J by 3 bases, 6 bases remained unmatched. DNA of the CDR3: TGTGCCAGCAAAGGGACAGGGGTAGTCTACGAGCAGTACTTC. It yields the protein CASKGTGVVYEQYF.

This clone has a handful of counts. The CDR3 coding sequence is TGTGCCAGCTTAAGTGGTTCCTACGAGCAGTACTTC. Its protein is CASLSGSYEQYF. The chain uses TRBV2 and TRBJ2-7; D not resolved. Germline CDR1 reads SNHLY; CDR2 reads FYNNEI. The V gene lost 8 bases and the J gene lost 1 base, with 9 bases spanning the gap. This CDR3 contains 12 residues.

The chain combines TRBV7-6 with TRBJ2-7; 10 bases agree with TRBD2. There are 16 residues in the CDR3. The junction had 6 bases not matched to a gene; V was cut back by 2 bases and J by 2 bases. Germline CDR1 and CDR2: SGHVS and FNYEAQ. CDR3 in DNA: TGTGCCAGCAGCTTAAGTCCTAGCGGGGGTGCCTACGAGCAGTACTTC. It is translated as CASSLSPSGGAYEQYF.

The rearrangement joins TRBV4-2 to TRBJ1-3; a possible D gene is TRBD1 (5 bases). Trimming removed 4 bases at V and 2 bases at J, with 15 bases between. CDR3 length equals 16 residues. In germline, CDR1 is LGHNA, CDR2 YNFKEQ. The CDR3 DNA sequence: TGTGCCAGCAGCCCAGCTCCATTGACAGCTGGAAACACCATATATTTT. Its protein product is CASSPAPLTAGNTIYF.

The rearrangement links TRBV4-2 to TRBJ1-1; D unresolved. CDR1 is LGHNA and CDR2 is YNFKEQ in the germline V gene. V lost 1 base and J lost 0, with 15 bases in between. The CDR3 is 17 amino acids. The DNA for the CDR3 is TGTGCCAGCAGCCAAGTGGTGGGAGACACCGTGAACACTGAAGCTTTCTTT. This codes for CASSQVVGDTVNTEAFF.

CDR3 DNA sequence: TGTGCCAGCAGCCTCCAGACAGGGGCTAATGAAAAACTGTTTTTT. Its protein is CASSLQTGANEKLFF. The rearrangement links TRBV7-2 to TRBJ1-4, with TRBD1 matching 8 bases. Germline CDR1 is SGHTA and CDR2 is FQGNSA. With 5 bases clipped from V and 3 bases from J, the junction kept 5 bases outside the gene matches. This CDR3 region has 15 residues.

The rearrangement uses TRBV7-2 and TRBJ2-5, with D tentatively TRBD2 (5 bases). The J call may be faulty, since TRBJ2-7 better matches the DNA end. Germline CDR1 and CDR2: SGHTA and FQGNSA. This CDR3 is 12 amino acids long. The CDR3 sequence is CASSDGTYEQYF. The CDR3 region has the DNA TGTGCCAGCAGCGACGGGACCTACGAGCAGTACTTC.

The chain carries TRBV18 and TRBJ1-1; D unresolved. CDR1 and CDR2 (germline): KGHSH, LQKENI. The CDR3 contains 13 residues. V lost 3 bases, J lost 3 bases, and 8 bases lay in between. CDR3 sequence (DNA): TGTGCCAGCTCACCCAGGCAGGACACTGAAGCTTTCTTT. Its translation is CASSPRQDTEAFF. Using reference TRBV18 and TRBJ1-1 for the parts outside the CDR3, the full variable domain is NAGVMQNPRHLVRRRGQEARLRCSPMKGHSHVYWYRQLPEEGLKFMVYLQKENIIDESGMPKERFSAEFPKEGPSILRIQQVVRGDSAAYFCASSPRQDTEAFFGQGTRLTVV.

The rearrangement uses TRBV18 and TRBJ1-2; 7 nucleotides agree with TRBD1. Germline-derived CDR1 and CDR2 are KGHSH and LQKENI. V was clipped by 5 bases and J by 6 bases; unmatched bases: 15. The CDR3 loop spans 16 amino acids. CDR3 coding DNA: TGTGCCAGCTCATCCCTTACCGACAGGGAGGGTCATGGCTACACCTTC. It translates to CASSSLTDREGHGYTF.

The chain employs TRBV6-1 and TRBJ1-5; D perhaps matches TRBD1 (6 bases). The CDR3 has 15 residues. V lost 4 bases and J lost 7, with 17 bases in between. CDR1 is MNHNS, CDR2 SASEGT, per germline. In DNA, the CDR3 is TGTGCCAGCAGTGCGGGGGAGGGGGAAGTCCAGCCCCAGCATTTT. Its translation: CASSAGEGEVQPQHF.

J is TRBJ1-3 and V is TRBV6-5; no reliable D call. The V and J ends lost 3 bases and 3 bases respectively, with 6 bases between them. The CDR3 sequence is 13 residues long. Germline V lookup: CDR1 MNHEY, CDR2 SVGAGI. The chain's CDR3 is CASSYNLGNTIYF. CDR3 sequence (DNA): TGTGCCAGCAGTTATAACCTTGGAAACACCATATATTTT.

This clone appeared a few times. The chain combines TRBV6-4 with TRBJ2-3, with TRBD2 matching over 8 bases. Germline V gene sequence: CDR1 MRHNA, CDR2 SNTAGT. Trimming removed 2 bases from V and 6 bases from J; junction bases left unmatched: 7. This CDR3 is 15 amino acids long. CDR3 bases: TGTGCCAGCAGTGACGAGCGGGGGACGAAGGATACGCAGTATTTT. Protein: CASSDERGTKDTQYF.